A single TCR beta chain is shown here with its context. Per the original methods: For the immunoSEQ data, sequences were junction-only without quality scores, so filtering differed. Libraries were prepared by immunoSEQ multiplex PCR; TCRdb keeps only in-frame clonotypes and omits some of them. V and J calls and clone size come straight from that table; D and trimming were deduced from the DNA. The data show 2 million to 2.5 million clones, almost 96% seen once. This entry belongs to a study of shared clonotypes between healthy human individuals. Trimming took 5 bases from V and 0 from J; bases not matched to a gene: 7. There are 17 residues in the CDR3. Germline-derived CDR1 and CDR2 are SGHTA and FQGTGA.

This chain links TRBV7-3 with TRBJ2-5; TRBD2 aligns across 12 bases. Source material: naive CD4+ T cells sorted from blood. Subset given: CD45RA+ positively selected. The sequence came from a man aged 18 to 29 in good health. The CDR3 bases are TGTGCCAGCAGCCCCGGACTAGCGGGACCGTACCAAGAGACCCAGTACTTC. Protein: CASSPGLAGPYQETQYF. Looking up the rest from reference TRBV7-3 and TRBJ2-5 gives the full variable domain: GAGVSQTPSNKVTEKGKYVELRCDPISGHTALYWYRQSLGQGPEFLIYFQGTGAADDSGLPNDRFFAVRPEGSVSTLKIQRTERGDSAVYLCASSPGLAGPYQETQYFGPGTRLLVL.